A single sample gave rise to the 30 T cell receptor beta chains below, sequenced in a study of shared clonotypes between healthy human individuals. Terminally differentiated effector memory CD45RA+ cells were excluded by CCR7 positive selection of CD45RO-negative cells. Assay used: immunoSEQ multiplex PCR; TCRdb lists only in-frame clones, some missing. This sample has just over 2,000,000 clones; around 96% occur once, and the top ten carry approximately 1.2%. The specimen was naive CD8+ T cells sorted from blood. These receptors were obtained from a man aged 18 to 29 in good health.

The V call is TRBV29-1, the J call TRBJ2-5; 11 bases match TRBD1. The length of the CDR3 is 18 residues. Trimming took 3 bases from V and 5 from J; bases not matched to a gene: 17. Germline V gene lookup returns CDR1 SQVTM and CDR2 ANQGSEA. CDR3 residues: CSVEYQMGQGVFRETQYF. CDR3 DNA sequence: TGCAGCGTTGAGTACCAAATGGGACAGGGGGTCTTTAGGGAGACCCAGTACTTC.

This chain joins TRBV10-3 and TRBJ1-2; no clear D gene. The V end lost 3 bases, the J end lost 7 bases, and 6 bases lay between the germline ends. This CDR3 is built from 11 residues. Germline CDR1 reads ENHRY; CDR2 reads SYGVKD. CDR3 sequence: CAISDGGGYTF. CDR3 nucleotide sequence: TGTGCCATCAGTGATGGTGGTGGCTACACCTTC.

The J gene is TRBJ2-7, the V gene TRBV4-1, with a tentative D call TRBD2 (6 bases). The CDR3 loop spans 15 amino acids. V was shortened by 8 bases and J by 3 bases, with 20 bases between the two germline ends. Looked up from germline, CDR1 is MGHRA and CDR2 is YSYEKL. The CDR3, as DNA: TGCGCCAGCGGGTTCTCCGGGACTCCGGGCTACGAGCAGTACTTC. Translated, it gives CASGFSGTPGYEQYF.

The DNA for the CDR3 is TGTGCTAGTGCCTTGGGCGGGGACAGTAGCCACGAGCAGTACTTC. The encoded protein is CASALGGDSSHEQYF. The rearrangement joins TRBV12-5 to TRBJ2-7; D is possibly TRBD1 (7 bases). Germline V gives CDR1 LGHNT, CDR2 FRNRAP. The CDR3 covers 15 residues. V lost 7 bases, J lost 5 bases, and 21 bases lay in between.

V usage is TRBV30 and J usage is TRBJ1-1; D call uncertain. This CDR3 contains 11 residues. Germline CDR1 GTSNPN, CDR2 SVGIG (reference sequence). The V end lost 2 bases, the J end lost 6 bases, and 7 bases lay between the germline ends. The CDR3 bases are TGTGCCTGGAGTTCGGCGGCTGAAGCTTTCTTT. Translated: CAWSSAAEAFF. Based on the CDR3 plus reference TRBV30 and TRBJ1-1, the full variable domain is SQTIHQWPATLVQPVGSPLSLECTVEGTSNPNLYWYRQAAGRGLQLLFYSVGIGQISSEVPQNLSASRPQDRQFILSSKKLLLSDSGFYLCAWSSAAEAFFGQGTRLTVV.

The CDR3 loop reads CASSPEGRAADTQYF. In DNA form, the CDR3 reads TGTGCCAGCAGCCCTGAGGGGCGCGCCGCAGATACGCAGTATTTT. The chain uses TRBV13 and TRBJ2-3; either TRBD1 or TRBD2 may fit D (5 bases each). Germline CDR1 reads PRHDT; CDR2 reads FYEKMQ (reference sequence). The CDR3 consists of 15 residues. The V end lost 5 bases, the J end lost 4 bases, and 16 bases lay between the germline ends.

V gene TRBV6-5 combines with J gene TRBJ1-2; D gene ambiguous. The germline V and J ends were trimmed by 2 bases and 4 bases, with 11 bases remaining between them. The CDR3 is 14 residues long. Per germline, CDR1 MNHEY and CDR2 SVGAGI. The CDR3 nucleotides read TGTGCCAGCAGTTACGAGGCAGATTCCTATGGCTACACCTTC. Translation: CASSYEADSYGYTF.

This clone appeared once. This chain uses TRBV4-1 with TRBJ2-7, with TRBD2 as a possible D gene (6 bases). Trimming stripped 0 bases from V and 6 bases from J, with 18 bases between. Germline lookup yields CDR1 MGHRA and CDR2 YSYEKL. This CDR3 spans 16 amino acids. The CDR3 region is CASSQEAGTLQSEQYF. Here the CDR3 DNA reads TGCGCCAGCAGCCAAGAGGCGGGGACCCTTCAGTCCGAGCAGTACTTC.

The rearrangement uses TRBV11-2 and TRBJ2-3; 9 nucleotides match TRBD2. The CDR3 totals 16 residues. Germline-derived CDR1 and CDR2 are SGHAT and FQNNGV. The J segment lost 5 bases and the V segment lost 5 bases, leaving 11 bases of the junction unmatched. The CDR3 reads CASSRDGGRAGDTQYF. In DNA, the CDR3 is TGTGCCAGCAGCCGCGACGGCGGGAGGGCCGGAGATACGCAGTATTTT.

This chain connects TRBV6-5 to TRBJ2-7; 9 bases line up with TRBD2. Looked up from germline, CDR1 is MNHEY and CDR2 is SVGAGI. This CDR3 is 15 amino acids long. Unmatched junction bases numbered 6, after V lost 3 bases and J lost 3 bases. The CDR3 DNA reads TGTGCCAGCAGTTATGATTATAGCGGGAGCTACGAGCAGTACTTC. It translates to CASSYDYSGSYEQYF.

V is TRBV4-3 and J is TRBJ1-4, with D possibly being TRBD1 (6 bases). The CDR3 contains 15 residues. CDR1 and CDR2 from the germline V gene are LGHNA and YSLEER. With 4 bases removed from V and 3 bases from J, the gap between germline ends came to 12 bases. CDR3 loop: CASSLLTGPNEKLFF. As DNA, the CDR3 is TGCGCCAGCAGCCTATTGACAGGTCCTAATGAAAAACTGTTTTTT.

This chain connects TRBV5-1 to TRBJ2-7, with 12 bases matching TRBD2. The CDR3 is made up of 16 amino acids. CDR1 is SGHRS and CDR2 is YFSETQ in the germline V gene. V was clipped by 1 base and J by 2 bases; unmatched bases: 4. CDR3 loop: CASSLSTSGSTYEQYF. Written as DNA, the CDR3 is TGCGCCAGCAGCTTGTCGACTAGCGGGAGCACCTACGAGCAGTACTTC.

V gene TRBV5-8 combines with J gene TRBJ1-1, with D unclear. The CDR3 is made up of 12 amino acids. The germline CDR1 and CDR2 sequences are SGHTS and YDEGEE. V was clipped by 3 bases and J by 3 bases, with 6 bases between them. The CDR3 DNA reads TGTGCCAGCAGCTCCAGATACACTGAAGCTTTCTTT. Translating it yields CASSSRYTEAFF.

The chain employs TRBV10-3 and TRBJ2-5, with D perhaps TRBD1 or TRBD2 (5 bases each). Germline V gives CDR1 ENHRY, CDR2 SYGVKD. The germline V and J ends were trimmed by 2 bases and 1 base, with 14 bases remaining between them. The CDR3 totals 16 residues. Here the CDR3 DNA reads TGTGCCATCAGTGAGAAACGGGACGCGCCCCAAGAGACCCAGTACTTC. It is translated as CAISEKRDAPQETQYF.

The chain uses TRBV15 and TRBJ1-2; no clear D gene. CDR1 is LNHNV, CDR2 YYDKDF, per germline (reference sequence). CDR3 size: 13 residues. V was shortened by 6 bases and J by 2 bases, with 10 bases between the two germline ends. DNA for the CDR3: TGTGCCACCAGTTTGCAGGAGAACTATGGCTACACCTTC. Translating gives CATSLQENYGYTF.

This clone was seen only once. The chain combines TRBV5-1 with TRBJ2-7, with a possible D match to TRBD1 (6 bases). This CDR3 is built from 16 residues. With 0 bases removed from V and 2 bases from J, the gap between germline ends came to 15 bases. Per germline, CDR1 SGHRS and CDR2 YFSETQ. CDR3 residues: CASSLGLGAITYEQYF. The CDR3 DNA is TGCGCCAGCAGCTTGGGCCTGGGGGCTATTACCTACGAGCAGTACTTC.

The chain links TRBV9 to TRBJ1-3, with TRBD1 as a possible D gene (5 bases). The CDR3 sequence is 16 residues long. Germline V gene lookup returns CDR1 SGDLS and CDR2 YYNGEE. The V end was cut by 3 bases, the J end by 2 bases, with 15 bases between. CDR3 amino acids: CASSGATRAPGNTIYF. CDR3 DNA sequence: TGTGCCAGCAGCGGAGCCACCAGGGCCCCTGGAAACACCATATATTTT.

About this clone: Sequence at one end of the junction differs from germline and may be a read error. This sequence joins TRBV27 and TRBJ1-2; D uncertain. Germline loops: CDR1 MNHEY, CDR2 SMNVEV (reference sequence). This CDR3 is built from 13 residues. The CDR3 DNA is TGTGCCAGCAGTTTGTCGGGCAGCTATGGCCACACCTTC. This translates into CASSLSGSYGHTF.

Only one count was recorded for this clone. The genes are TRBV28 and TRBJ2-3; TRBD1 agrees at 7 bases. Trimming removed 4 bases from V and 2 bases from J; junction bases left unmatched: 12. CDR3 length: 17 amino acids. Per germline, CDR1 MDHEN and CDR2 SYDVKM. The CDR3 spells CASSSLGTEGATDTQYF. The DNA for the CDR3 is TGTGCCAGCAGTTCCCTAGGGACAGAGGGGGCCACAGATACGCAGTATTTT.

This chain uses TRBV6-1 with TRBJ2-6; the D gene is possibly TRBD2 (5 bases). The CDR3 covers 16 residues. V lost 4 bases and J lost 0, with 10 bases in between. Germline V gene data show CDR1 as MNHNS and CDR2 as SASEGT. CDR3 loop: CASSVREYSGANVLTF. The CDR3 DNA reads TGTGCCAGCAGTGTGAGGGAATACTCTGGGGCCAACGTCCTGACTTTC.

Points on this clone: At the DNA level, this CDR3 is encoded by other sequences in the same sample as well. The rearrangement uses TRBV20-1 and TRBJ2-1; D gene uncertain. The ends were cut back, 0 bases at V and 7 bases at J, with 4 bases in the middle. Germline V CDR1 and CDR2: DFQATT, SNEGSKA (reference sequence). The CDR3 runs 11 residues. Written as DNA, the CDR3 is TGCAGTGCTAGAGACGGAAATGAGCAGTTCTTC. It codes for CSARDGNEQFF.

This clone was seen just once. The genes are TRBV27 and TRBJ1-5, with D perhaps matching TRBD1 (6 bases). The CDR3 contains 15 residues. The ends were cut back, 5 bases at V and 7 bases at J, with 18 bases in the middle. Germline CDR1 is MNHEY and CDR2 is SMNVEV (reference sequence). CDR3 in amino acids: CASSPSAGGGQPQHF. The CDR3 bases are TGTGCCAGCAGTCCCTCGGCAGGCGGGGGCCAGCCCCAGCATTTT.

The genes are TRBV27 and TRBJ2-7; 8 bases match TRBD1. Germline assignment: CDR1 MNHEY and CDR2 SMNVEV (reference sequence). This CDR3 is built from 14 residues. After removal of 7 bases from V and 6 bases from J, the junction contained 11 bases not matched to a gene. The CDR3 is CASKQGAGYIEQYF. DNA of the CDR3: TGTGCCAGCAAGCAGGGGGCGGGCTATATCGAGCAGTACTTC.

The rearrangement uses TRBV27 and TRBJ1-5; D may be TRBD1 (5 bases). The CDR3 consists of 14 residues. Germline V lookup: CDR1 MNHEY, CDR2 SMNVEV (reference sequence). The V end lost 5 bases, the J end lost 5 bases, and 13 bases lay between the germline ends. CDR3 in amino acids: CASSPRTLDQPQHF. The DNA of the CDR3 is TGTGCCAGCAGTCCACGGACACTAGATCAGCCCCAGCATTTT.

The chain links TRBV7-9 to TRBJ2-1; 10 bases map to TRBD2. Unmatched junction bases numbered 3, after V lost 1 base and J lost 6 bases. Germline assignment: CDR1 SEHNR and CDR2 FQNEAQ (reference sequence). CDR3 length: 15 residues. CDR3 sequence (DNA): TGTGCCAGCAGCTTAGGGCTAGCGGGAGTCAATGAGCAGTTCTTC. Translated: CASSLGLAGVNEQFF.

V usage is TRBV5-4 and J usage is TRBJ2-4, with 8 bases that match TRBD1. This CDR3 contains 14 residues. Looked up from germline, CDR1 is SGHNT and CDR2 is YYREEE (reference sequence). V lost 2 bases to trimming and J lost 8 bases; unmatched junction nucleotides: 6. The CDR3 is CASSLQTGGDIQYF. The CDR3, as DNA: TGTGCCAGCAGCTTACAAACAGGGGGAGACATTCAGTACTTC. The full variable domain, rest sourced from reference TRBV5-4 and TRBJ2-4, is ETGVTQSPTHLIKTRGQQVTLRCSSQSGHNTVSWYQQALGQGPQFIFQYYREEENGRGNFPPRFSGLQFPNYSSELNVNALELDDSALYLCASSLQTGGDIQYFGAGTRLSVL.

The chain combines TRBV6-5 with TRBJ1-6, with a tentative D call TRBD1 (6 bases). CDR1 and CDR2 (germline): MNHEY, SVGAGI. The V gene lost 3 bases and the J gene lost 9 bases, with 18 bases spanning the gap. CDR3 length: 16 residues. CDR3 in amino acids: CASSYGAAGVGSPLHF. CDR3 in DNA: TGTGCCAGCAGTTATGGGGCAGCAGGGGTTGGTTCACCCCTCCACTTT.

The genes are TRBV6-6 and TRBJ1-4; no clear D gene. The CDR3 sequence is 15 residues long. Germline V gene sequence: CDR1 MNHNY, CDR2 SVGAGI (reference sequence). Trimming took off 0 bases at V and 5 bases at J, with 10 bases between the two ends. The DNA of the CDR3 is TGTGCCAGCAGTTACTCCCATACGTTCAATGAAAAACTGTTTTTT. Protein product: CASSYSHTFNEKLFF.

V usage is TRBV18 and J usage is TRBJ1-5, with D uncertain. V shed 6 bases and J shed 11 bases, with 20 bases lying between them. Germline CDR1 and CDR2: KGHSH and LQKENI. This CDR3 is built from 14 residues. The CDR3 region has the DNA TGTGCCAGCTCCCAAGTCCGGGCCTTGGAGGCCCAGCATTTT. Residues: CASSQVRALEAQHF.

This clone has a single count. The V call is TRBV7-9, the J call TRBJ2-1; 10 bases line up with TRBD2. The CDR3 loop spans 18 amino acids. Germline values: CDR1 SEHNR, CDR2 FQNEAQ (reference sequence). V shed 1 base, J shed 3 bases, and the junction held 9 bases outside the gene matches. CDR3 DNA: TGTGCCAGCAGCTTAGGGGGTAGCGGGAGGATTATCTACAATGAGCAGTTCTTC. Its translation is CASSLGGSGRIIYNEQFF.